Following are 11 T cell receptor beta chains from one sample sequenced in a study of shared clonotypes between healthy human individuals. Clones were sequenced by immunoSEQ multiplex PCR, and TCRdb holds only the in-frame ones, with some missing. The sample has roughly 500,000 clones; 76% are singletons. The sample consisted of PBMCs. The receptors here all came from a woman aged 40 to 49 in good health. Some clones in this sample may be carry-over from other donors' samples.

The CDR3 region has the DNA TGTGCCAGCAGCAGTACTAGCGGCGGCTCCTACAATGAGCAGTTCTTC. It is translated as CASSSTSGGSYNEQFF. V usage is TRBV5-4 and J usage is TRBJ2-1, with 8 bases lining up with TRBD2. The J segment lost 0 bases and the V segment lost 4 bases, leaving 6 bases of the junction unmatched. The CDR3 spans 16 residues. Germline V gene sequence: CDR1 SGHNT, CDR2 YYREEE (reference sequence).

V is TRBV20-1 and J is TRBJ2-4, with D hard to call. The CDR3 totals 10 residues. Germline CDR1 is DFQATT and CDR2 is SNEGSKA (reference sequence). The CDR3 is CSVEQSIQYF. In DNA form, the CDR3 reads TGCAGCGTTGAGCAAAGTATTCAGTACTTC.

This chain connects TRBV2 to TRBJ2-1; D is possibly TRBD2 (5 bases). V shed 7 bases and J shed 2 bases, with 9 bases lying between them. Germline CDR1 and CDR2: SNHLY and FYNNEI. The CDR3 consists of 13 residues. The CDR3 DNA follows: TGTGCCAGCACGCGGGCAGCCTACAATGAGCAGTTCTTC. This gives the protein CASTRAAYNEQFF.

The chain combines TRBV7-2 with TRBJ1-1; possibly TRBD1 for D (6 bases). CDR1 is SGHTA, CDR2 FQGNSA, per germline. V lost 5 bases to trimming and J lost 3 bases, with 10 bases between them. The CDR3 runs 13 residues. CDR3 DNA sequence: TGTGCCAGCAGCACTGGACAGCACACTGAAGCTTTCTTT. Encoded protein: CASSTGQHTEAFF. Looking up the rest from reference TRBV7-2 and TRBJ1-1 gives the full variable domain: GAGVSQSPSNKVTEKGKDVELRCDPISGHTALYWYRQSLGQGLEFLIYFQGNSAPDKSGLPSDRFSAERTGGSVSTLTIQRTQQEDSAVYLCASSTGQHTEAFFGQGTRLTVV.

This chain connects TRBV5-1 to TRBJ2-7; a possible D gene is TRBD2 (5 bases). This CDR3 spans 15 amino acids. V was trimmed by 2 bases and J by 3 bases, leaving 15 bases between them. The germline V gene encodes CDR1 SGHRS and CDR2 YFSETQ. In DNA, the CDR3 is TGCGCCAGCAGCTTCGGCGCGGGCGACCTCTACGAGCAGTACTTC. This encodes CASSFGAGDLYEQYF.

The gene calls are TRBV15 and TRBJ1-1, with 8 bases identical to TRBD1. CDR3 length equals 15 residues. The junction had 6 bases not matched to a gene; V was cut back by 5 bases and J by 1 base. Per the germline V gene, CDR1 is LNHNV and CDR2 is YYDKDF (reference sequence). The CDR3 protein is CATSGAGTGNTEAFF. The CDR3, as DNA: TGTGCCACCAGCGGAGCAGGGACAGGGAACACTGAAGCTTTCTTT.

This clone occurred once. Other DNA sequences in this sample translate to the same CDR3. The V gene is TRBV18, the J gene TRBJ2-7, with unresolved D. In germline, CDR1 is KGHSH, CDR2 LQKENI. Trimming removed 3 bases at V and 2 bases at J, with 11 bases between. CDR3 length: 14 amino acids. The CDR3, as DNA: TGTGCCAGCTCACCTCGCGGCAGCACCTACGAGCAGTACTTC. Translated: CASSPRGSTYEQYF.

The V call is TRBV28, the J call TRBJ2-1, with TRBD2 identical over 14 bases. Germline trimming cut 6 bases from V and 9 bases from J; bases unmatched to any gene: 7. The germline CDR1 and CDR2 sequences are MDHEN and SYDVKM. The CDR3 is 15 amino acids. DNA of the CDR3: TGTGCCAGCAGCCCCCCCGGACTAGCGGGAGGTGAGCAGTTCTTC. Amino acid sequence: CASSPPGLAGGEQFF.

V usage is TRBV4-3 and J usage is TRBJ2-5, with D perhaps TRBD2 (5 bases). CDR1 and CDR2 from the germline V gene are LGHNA and YSLEER. The CDR3 consists of 15 residues. Trimming took off 0 bases at V and 5 bases at J, with 13 bases between the two ends. This CDR3 is CASSQDWELGETQYF. The CDR3, as DNA: TGCGCCAGCAGCCAAGATTGGGAGTTAGGGGAGACCCAGTACTTC.

The chain combines TRBV11-2 with TRBJ2-3; unclear D gene. The CDR3 runs 15 residues. V shed 2 bases and J shed 0 bases, with 9 bases lying between them. Germline CDR1 reads SGHAT; CDR2 reads FQNNGV. CDR3 sequence reads: CASSLNILSTDTQYF. The CDR3 DNA is TGTGCCAGCAGCTTAAATATTCTGAGCACAGATACGCAGTATTTT.

A single count supports this clone. This chain links TRBV18 with TRBJ1-2, with 7 nucleotides matching TRBD1. Germline V lookup: CDR1 KGHSH, CDR2 LQKENI. V shed 2 bases and J 14 bases; nucleotides not matched to a gene: 11. The CDR3 runs 13 residues. The CDR3: CASSPSERFRGTF. CDR3 DNA: TGTGCCAGCTCACCATCCGAGCGTTTCAGGGGGACCTTC.